This TCR beta chain was profiled in a study of memory CD4+ T cells and cytomegalovirus serostatus. Method: immunoSEQ multiplex PCR; TCRdb's copy keeps in-frame clones and lacks some. Of about 64,000 clones listed, approximately 80% are singletons. The sort gate was single viable CD3+CD4+CD8-CD45RO+ cells for memory CD4+ T cells. Specimen: memory CD4+ T cells from blood. The sequence was collected from an adult in good health and CMV-seronegative.

The CDR3 nucleotides read TGTGCCAGTTACACAGAGGGGTTACCCCTCTATGGCTACACCTTC. Its protein is CASYTEGLPLYGYTF. The chain carries TRBV19 and TRBJ1-2; weak D call: TRBD1 (5 bases). The CDR3 length is 15 residues. The V and J ends lost 8 bases and 4 bases respectively, with 20 bases between them. Per germline, CDR1 LNHDA and CDR2 SQIVND (reference sequence).